This entry lists 7 T cell receptor beta chains sequenced from one sample in a study of monozygotic twins with cystic fibrosis. Sequencing was performed with immunoSEQ multiplex PCR; in TCRdb, only in-frame clones are kept and a portion is missing. Among about 32,000 clones, about 92% were seen once, and the ten largest hold roughly 0.9%. Sequenced material: blood. Receptors originate from a girl aged 2-9 years with cystic fibrosis.

The gene calls are TRBV7-9 and TRBJ2-5; D might be TRBD1 or TRBD2, each matching 6 bases. Gene TRBJ2-7 matches the end of the DNA better, so the J call may be wrong. The CDR3 contains 15 residues. CDR1 is SEHNR and CDR2 is FQNEAQ in the germline V gene (reference sequence). The CDR3 DNA reads TGTGCCAGCAGCTCTGGGGGCAGGGGACTTGACGAGCAGTACTTC. It yields the protein CASSSGGRGLDEQYF.

The CDR3 loop reads CASSEAPTGNTEAFF. The CDR3 DNA sequence: TGTGCCAGCAGTGAAGCCCCTACAGGGAACACTGAAGCTTTCTTT. The rearrangement joins TRBV6-1 to TRBJ1-1, with D tentatively TRBD1 (5 bases). The germline V and J ends were trimmed by 0 bases and 1 base, with 9 bases remaining between them. Germline CDR1 is MNHNS and CDR2 is SASEGT. The CDR3 is 15 residues long.

The V gene is TRBV9, the J gene TRBJ2-6; 7 bases match TRBD1. V was clipped by 3 bases and J by 0 bases; unmatched bases: 9. Germline lookup yields CDR1 SGDLS and CDR2 YYNGEE. This CDR3 has 18 residues. The CDR3 DNA follows: TGTGCCAGCAGCGATTCCCGGGACAGTAGCTCTGGGGCCAACGTCCTGACTTTC. Protein product: CASSDSRDSSSGANVLTF.

This sequence joins TRBV12-5 and TRBJ1-4; D is ambiguous. Between the trimmed V and J ends, which lost 8 bases and 0 bases, there was a span of 10 bases. CDR3 length: 14 amino acids. The germline gives CDR1 LGHNT, CDR2 FRNRAP. The CDR3 here is CASTALTTNEKLFF. CDR3 DNA sequence: TGTGCTAGTACAGCGCTGACAACTAATGAAAAACTGTTTTTT.

The rearrangement links TRBV30 to TRBJ2-2; D might be TRBD2 (6 bases). Germline V gene sequence: CDR1 GTSNPN, CDR2 SVGIG (reference sequence). The CDR3 length is 14 residues. V lost 4 bases to trimming and J lost 1 base, with 10 bases between them. CDR3 sequence (DNA): TGTGCCTGGACTCTAGCGCTGAACACCGGGGAGCTGTTTTTT. Its translation is CAWTLALNTGELFF.

V gene TRBV19 combines with J gene TRBJ1-3; D call uncertain. V was shortened by 4 bases and J by 7 bases, with 11 bases between the two germline ends. The germline gives CDR1 LNHDA, CDR2 SQIVND (reference sequence). The CDR3 has 13 residues. CDR3 in DNA: TGTGCCAGTAGTACCGCGGGGAGGAACACCATATATTTT. Translating gives CASSTAGRNTIYF. Drawing the rest from reference TRBV19 and TRBJ1-3, the complete variable domain is DGGITQSPKYLFRKEGQNVTLSCEQNLNHDAMYWYRQDPGQGLRLIYYSQIVNDFQKGDIAEGYSVSREKKESFPLTVTSAQKNPTAFYLCASSTAGRNTIYFGEGSWLTVV.

The chain recombines TRBV18 with TRBJ1-6, with a tentative D call TRBD1 (5 bases). Trimming cost V 2 bases and J 11 bases, with 19 bases left between them. The CDR3 spans 16 residues. Germline V gene lookup returns CDR1 KGHSH and CDR2 LQKENI. The CDR3: CASSPGTEGALTPLHF. CDR3 in DNA: TGTGCCAGCTCACCAGGGACGGAAGGCGCCTTGACACCCCTCCACTTT.